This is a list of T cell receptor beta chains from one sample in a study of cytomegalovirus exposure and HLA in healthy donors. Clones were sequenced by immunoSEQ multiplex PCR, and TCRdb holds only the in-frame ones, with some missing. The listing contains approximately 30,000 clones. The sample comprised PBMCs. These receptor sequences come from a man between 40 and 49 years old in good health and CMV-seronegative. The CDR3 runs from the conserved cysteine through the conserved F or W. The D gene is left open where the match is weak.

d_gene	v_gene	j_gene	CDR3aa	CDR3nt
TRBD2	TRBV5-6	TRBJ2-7	CASSLVGTRTSSNEQYF	TGTGCCAGCAGCTTGGTAGGCACCCGGACTAGCTCGAACGAGCAGTACTTC
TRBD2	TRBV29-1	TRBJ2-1	CSGGTSGRFAYNEQFF	TGCAGCGGCGGGACTAGCGGGAGGTTCGCCTACAATGAGCAGTTCTTC
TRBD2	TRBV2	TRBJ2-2	CASSASGSTGELFF	TGTGCCAGCAGTGCCAGCGGGAGCACCGGGGAGCTGTTTTTT
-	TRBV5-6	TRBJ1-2	CASSLLGPPPRDGYTF	TGTGCCAGCAGCTTGCTCGGTCCCCCACCTAGAGATGGCTACACCTTC
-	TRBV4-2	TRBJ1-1	CASNLQGGNTEAFF	TGTGCCAGCAACCTCCAGGGAGGGAACACTGAAGCTTTCTTT
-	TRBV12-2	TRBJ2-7	CASRLARLAASYEQYF	TGTGCAAGTCGCTTAGCCCGGCTAGCGGCTAGCTACGAGCAGTACTTC
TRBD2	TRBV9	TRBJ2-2	CASSPRTRGSAGELFF	TGTGCCAGCAGCCCCCGGACTAGAGGGAGTGCCGGGGAGCTGTTTTTT
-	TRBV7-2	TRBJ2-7	CASSVLAVTGYEQYF	TGTGCCAGCAGCGTATTAGCGGTTACTGGTTACGAGCAGTACTTC
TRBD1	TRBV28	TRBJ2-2	CASSLVTGAGELFF	TGTGCCAGCAGTTTGGTGACAGGGGCCGGGGAGCTGTTTTTT
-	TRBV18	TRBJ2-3	CASSLLPGLITDTQYF	TGTGCCAGCTCACTTCTCCCGGGACTGATCACAGATACGCAGTATTTT
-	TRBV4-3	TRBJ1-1	CASSQAGHMNTEAFF	TGCGCCAGCAGCCAAGCGGGACATATGAACACTGAAGCTTTCTTT
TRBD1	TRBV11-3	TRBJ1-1	CASSLGQGHMNTEAFF	TGTGCCAGCAGCCTAGGACAGGGGCATATGAACACTGAAGCTTTCTTT
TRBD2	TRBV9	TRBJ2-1	CASSVRGAYNEQFF	TGTGCCAGCAGCGTCCGGGGGGCCTACAATGAGCAGTTCTTC
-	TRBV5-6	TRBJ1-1	CASSWTPGGTEAFF	TGTGCCAGCAGCTGGACGCCTGGAGGAACTGAAGCTTTCTTT
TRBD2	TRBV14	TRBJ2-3	CASSRGTSGIGDTQYF	TGTGCCAGCAGCCGAGGGACTAGCGGGATCGGGGATACGCAGTATTTT
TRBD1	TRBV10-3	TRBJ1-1	CAISEMGTGGFMNTEAFF	TGTGCCATCAGTGAGATGGGGACAGGGGGGTTCATGAACACTGAAGCTTTCTTT
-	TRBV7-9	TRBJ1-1	CASSPDWTEAFF	TGTGCCAGCAGCCCCGACTGGACTGAAGCTTTCTTT
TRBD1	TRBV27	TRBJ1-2	CASSLGLQGTYGYTF	TGTGCCAGCAGTTTGGGTCTACAGGGGACCTATGGCTACACCTTC
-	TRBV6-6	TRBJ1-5	CASSYSGGSNQPQHF	TGTGCCAGCAGTTACTCCGGGGGGAGCAATCAGCCCCAGCATTTT
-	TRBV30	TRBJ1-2	CAWSVPGGGYTF	TGTGCCTGGAGTGTACCGGGTGGCGGCTACACCTTC
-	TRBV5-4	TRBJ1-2	CASSVGRQSSDGYTF	TGTGCCAGCAGCGTCGGCCGTCAATCAAGCGATGGCTACACCTTC
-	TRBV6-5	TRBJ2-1	CASVRGNEQFF	TGTGCCAGCGTACGGGGAAATGAGCAGTTCTTC
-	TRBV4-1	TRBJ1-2	CASSRDPLLFEGTNYGYTF	TGCGCCAGCAGCCGGGATCCGCTTTTGTTTGAGGGAACTAACTATGGCTACACCTTC
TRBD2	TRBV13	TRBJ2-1	CASSGEGLAGEGYNEQFF	TGTGCCAGCAGCGGAGAGGGACTAGCGGGAGAGGGCTACAATGAGCAGTTCTTC
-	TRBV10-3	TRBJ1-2	CAISEVPKELYGYTF	TGTGCCATCAGTGAGGTTCCGAAGGAGCTCTATGGCTACACCTTC
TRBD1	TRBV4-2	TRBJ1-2	CASSQTLSRQGNYGYTF	TGTGCCAGCAGCCAAACACTGAGTCGACAGGGGAACTATGGCTACACCTTC
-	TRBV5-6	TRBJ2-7	CASSPKRISYEQYF	TGTGCCAGCAGCCCGAAGCGGATTTCCTACGAGCAGTACTTC
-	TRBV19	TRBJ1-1	CASSRVMPSEAFF	TGTGCCAGTAGCAGGGTAATGCCCTCTGAAGCTTTCTTT
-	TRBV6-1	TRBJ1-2	CASSARDRKYGHYGYTF	TGTGCCAGCAGTGCGCGGGACCGCAAGTATGGTCACTATGGCTACACCTTC
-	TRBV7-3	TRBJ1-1	CASSLTPRTEAFF	TGTGCCAGCAGCTTAACCCCGAGAACTGAAGCTTTCTTT
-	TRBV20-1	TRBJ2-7	CSAGAGREQYF	TGCAGTGCTGGGGCAGGGCGCGAGCAGTACTTC
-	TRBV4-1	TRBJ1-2	CASSQTGIKGYGYTF	TGCGCCAGCAGCCAGACAGGAATTAAGGGGTATGGCTACACCTTC
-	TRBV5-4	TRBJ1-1	CASSRRAEDTEAFF	TGTGCCAGCAGCCGCCGGGCGGAGGACACTGAAGCTTTCTTT
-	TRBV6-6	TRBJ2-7	CASNGGISEQYF	TGTGCCAGCAATGGGGGGATCAGCGAGCAGTACTTC
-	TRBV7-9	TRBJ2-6	CASADTQNTGANVLTF	TGTGCCAGCGCTGACACCCAGAACACTGGGGCCAACGTCCTGACTTTC
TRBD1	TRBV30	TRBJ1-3	CAWSVVLTGEGNTIYF	TGTGCCTGGAGCGTCGTGTTGACAGGGGAGGGAAACACCATATATTTT
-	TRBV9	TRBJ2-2	CASTPRDIVNTGELFF	TGTGCCAGCACCCCACGGGATATCGTAAACACCGGGGAGCTGTTTTTT
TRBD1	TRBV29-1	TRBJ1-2	CSVLTSWDRGNYGYTF	TGCAGCGTCCTCACAAGTTGGGACAGGGGTAACTATGGCTACACCTTC
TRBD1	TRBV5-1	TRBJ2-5	CASSSGQARGLGTQYF	TGCGCCAGCAGCTCTGGACAGGCTCGCGGTCTGGGGACCCAGTACTTC
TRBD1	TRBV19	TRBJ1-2	CASRSQGAGYTF	TGTGCCAGTAGGAGTCAGGGGGCTGGCTACACCTTC
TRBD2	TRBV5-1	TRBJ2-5	CASSWGVAGSQETQYF	TGCGCCAGCAGCTGGGGGGTAGCGGGGAGTCAAGAGACCCAGTACTTC
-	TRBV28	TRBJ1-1	CASYTPQGNTEAFF	TGTGCCAGCTATACACCTCAGGGGAACACTGAAGCTTTCTTT
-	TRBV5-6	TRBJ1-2	CASSFVEGNGYTF	TGTGCCAGCAGCTTTGTGGAGGGAAATGGCTACACCTTC
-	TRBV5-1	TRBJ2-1	CASLGLPSVGEQFF	TGCGCCAGCCTCGGACTACCCTCGGTCGGTGAGCAGTTCTTC
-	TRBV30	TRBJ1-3	CAWGRDNFSGNTIYF	TGTGCCTGGGGCCGGGACAACTTCTCTGGAAACACCATATATTTT